The T cell receptor (beta chain) described here comes from a study of shared clonotypes between healthy human individuals. Germline CDR1 and CDR2: MGHRA and YSYEKL. The V gene lost 0 bases and the J gene lost 9 bases, with 21 bases spanning the gap. This CDR3 region has 17 residues. CD8 cells regarded as naive lacked CD45RO, were positively chosen for CCR7, and omitted terminally differentiated effector memory CD45RA+ cells. Using immunoSEQ multiplex PCR, the repertoire was profiled, and TCRdb retains in-frame clones only, with some absent. The sample yields 2 million to 2.5 million clones, about 95% seen once.

The sequenced material came from naive CD8+ T cells sorted from blood. The sequence was obtained from a man between 18 and 35 years old in good health. The chain is built from TRBV4-1 and TRBJ2-1; possible D gene TRBD2, 5 bases. For the CDR3, the DNA is TGCGCCAGCAGCCAAGAGTCCGGGGTAGGTGTTGTCGGTGAGCAGTTCTTC. Its translation: CASSQESGVGVVGEQFF.